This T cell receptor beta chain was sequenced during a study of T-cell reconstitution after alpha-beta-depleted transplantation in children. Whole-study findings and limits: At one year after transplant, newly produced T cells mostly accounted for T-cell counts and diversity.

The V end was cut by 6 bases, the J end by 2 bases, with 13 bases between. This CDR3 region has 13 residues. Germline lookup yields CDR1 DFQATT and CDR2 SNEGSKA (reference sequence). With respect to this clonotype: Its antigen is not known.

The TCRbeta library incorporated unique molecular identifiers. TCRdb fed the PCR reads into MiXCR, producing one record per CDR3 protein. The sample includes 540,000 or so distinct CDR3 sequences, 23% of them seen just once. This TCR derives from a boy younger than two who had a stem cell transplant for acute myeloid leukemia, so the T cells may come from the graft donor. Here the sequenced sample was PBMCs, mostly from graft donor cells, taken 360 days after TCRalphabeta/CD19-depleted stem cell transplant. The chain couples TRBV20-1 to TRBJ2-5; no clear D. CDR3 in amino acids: CSARTENQETQYF. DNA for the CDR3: TGCAGTGCACGGACGGAAAATCAAGAGACCCAGTACTTC.